The 26 T cell receptor beta chains presented below share a single source sample, sequenced in a study of vaccination effects on CD4 cells after COVID-19. With approximately 10 days of culture completed, CD4+ T cells were isolated. The assay was immunoSEQ multiplex PCR, and TCRdb's table has in-frame clones only and misses some. Among around 35,000 clones listed, approximately 72% were seen once. What these receptors recognize is not known. The sample was CD4+ T cells from PBMCs cultured without peptide, taken before COVID-19 vaccination. The receptors stem from a human donor who received a COVID-19 vaccine.

The chain employs TRBV18 and TRBJ2-1, with 9 bases that match TRBD1. Germline values: CDR1 KGHSH, CDR2 LQKENI. V shed 3 bases and J 4 bases; nucleotides not matched to a gene: 4. This CDR3 has 15 residues. CDR3 nucleotides: TGTGCCAGCTCACCTCCGGGACAGGGTTACAATGAGCAGTTCTTC. Encoded protein: CASSPPGQGYNEQFF.

The rearrangement uses TRBV6-5 and TRBJ1-1, with D possibly TRBD1 on 6 matching bases. Germline assignment: CDR1 MNHEY and CDR2 SVGAGI. V was shortened by 6 bases and J by 10 bases, with 12 bases between the two germline ends. The CDR3 spans 11 residues. The CDR3 region has the DNA TGTGCCAGCAGAGACGACAGGAGAGCTTTCTTT. This encodes CASRDDRRAFF.

J is TRBJ1-3 and V is TRBV4-1; tentatively, D is TRBD1 (6 bases). CDR1 and CDR2 (germline): MGHRA, YSYEKL. CDR3 length: 15 residues. Trimming removed 1 base from V and 8 bases from J, with 15 bases in between. The chain's CDR3 is CASSQVSGVLHTIYF. The CDR3 coding sequence is TGCGCCAGCAGCCAAGTGTCAGGGGTTTTGCACACCATATATTTT.

V usage is TRBV5-4 and J usage is TRBJ1-1; possible D gene TRBD1, 5 bases. CDR1 is SGHNT and CDR2 is YYREEE in the germline V gene (reference sequence). V lost 0 bases and J lost 4, with 10 bases in between. The CDR3 totals 14 residues. Here the CDR3 reads CASSLEPGTTEAFF. Written as DNA, the CDR3 is TGTGCCAGCAGCTTGGAGCCTGGGACCACTGAAGCTTTCTTT. Full variable domain (remainder filled in from reference TRBV5-4 and TRBJ1-1): ETGVTQSPTHLIKTRGQQVTLRCSSQSGHNTVSWYQQALGQGPQFIFQYYREEENGRGNFPPRFSGLQFPNYSSELNVNALELDDSALYLCASSLEPGTTEAFFGQGTRLTVV.

This chain connects TRBV14 to TRBJ2-1; no clear D gene. The CDR3 has 18 amino acids. Germline assignment: CDR1 SGHDN and CDR2 FVKESK. V lost 0 bases and J lost 0, with 15 bases in between. Here the CDR3 reads CASSQEGSILGSYNEQFF. CDR3 nucleotides: TGTGCCAGCAGCCAAGAAGGCTCCATCTTGGGCTCCTACAATGAGCAGTTCTTC.

The chain is built from TRBV7-2 and TRBJ1-2, with no clear D. V lost 5 bases and J lost 8, with 9 bases in between. The CDR3 extends over 11 amino acids. Germline V gene lookup returns CDR1 SGHTA and CDR2 FQGNSA. The CDR3 DNA follows: TGTGCCAGCAGCGCACTGAACGGCTACACCTTC. It is translated as CASSALNGYTF.

This clone was detected only once. The J gene is TRBJ2-5, the V gene TRBV9, with a possible D match to TRBD2 (5 bases). The CDR3 runs to 14 residues. Deletions cut 4 bases from V and 2 bases from J, with 12 bases between. CDR1 and CDR2 from the germline V gene are SGDLS and YYNGEE. The CDR3 spells CASSLRGGQETQYF. CDR3 nucleotides: TGTGCCAGCAGCCTCCGCGGCGGGCAAGAGACCCAGTACTTC.

CDR3 residues: CASSLVGNSPLHF. DNA of the CDR3: TGTGCCAGCAGTTTAGTAGGTAATTCACCCCTCCACTTT. The chain carries TRBV27 and TRBJ1-6; D unresolved. The CDR3 is 13 residues long. Trimming cost V 2 bases and J 6 bases, with 5 bases left between them. The germline CDR1 and CDR2 sequences are MNHEY and SMNVEV (reference sequence).

The rearrangement links TRBV12-2 to TRBJ2-2; the D segment call TRBD2 is taken from the table without a DNA check. TRBV12-2 is a pseudogene segment. CDR3 length: 17 residues. The DNA for the CDR3 is TGTGCAAGTCGTTTGAGTTTGGGCGGGAGTTACACCGGGGAGCTGTTTTTT. Amino acid sequence: CASRLSLGGSYTGELFF.

The genes are TRBV5-1 and TRBJ2-7; weak D call: TRBD2 (6 bases). With 4 bases removed from V and 3 bases from J, the gap between germline ends came to 11 bases. CDR1 and CDR2 (germline): SGHRS, YFSETQ. The CDR3 runs 13 residues. The CDR3 region has the DNA TGCGCCAGCAGCCCAGGAGGGAGCTACGAGCAGTACTTC. The encoded protein is CASSPGGSYEQYF. Full variable domain (remainder filled in from reference TRBV5-1 and TRBJ2-7): KAGVTQTPRYLIKTRGQQVTLSCSPISGHRSVSWYQQTPGQGLQFLFEYFSETQRNKGNFPGRFSGRQFSNSRSEMNVSTLELGDSALYLCASSPGGSYEQYFGPGTRLTVT.

This clone appeared a few times. DNA of the CDR3: TGTGCCAGCAGCTTAGGGACACTGGCCTACGAGCAGTACTTC. Protein sequence: CASSLGTLAYEQYF. J is TRBJ2-7 and V is TRBV5-4; maybe TRBD1 (6 bases). The CDR3 is made up of 14 amino acids. Germline V CDR1 and CDR2: SGHNT, YYREEE (reference sequence). V lost 2 bases and J 2 bases, leaving 11 bases between the germline ends.

The chain links TRBV2 to TRBJ2-5, with D perhaps matching TRBD2 (5 bases). Between the trimmed V and J ends, which lost 5 bases and 4 bases, there was a span of 17 bases. Germline V gene data show CDR1 as SNHLY and CDR2 as FYNNEI. The CDR3 runs 15 residues. CDR3: CASSQALGGGETQYF. The CDR3 DNA is TGTGCCAGCAGTCAGGCGTTAGGAGGTGGAGAGACCCAGTACTTC.

Sample share makes this clone medium-sized. This sample also contains other DNA sequences that code for the same CDR3. The rearrangement links TRBV5-1 to TRBJ1-6, with a weak D call TRBD1 (6 bases). Germline assignment: CDR1 SGHRS and CDR2 YFSETQ. The V and J ends lost 4 bases and 9 bases respectively, with 14 bases between them. This CDR3 spans 14 amino acids. CDR3 sequence (DNA): TGCGCCAGCAGCCCACAGGGATCGGGTTCACCCCTCCACTTT. Its protein is CASSPQGSGSPLHF.

This chain connects TRBV5-6 to TRBJ1-5; D unclear. Trimming removed 2 bases at V and 4 bases at J, with 16 bases between. This CDR3 is built from 16 residues. The germline V gene has CDR1 SGHDT and CDR2 YYEEEE. This CDR3 reads CASSFAGRPGNQPQHF. In nucleotides, the CDR3 is TGTGCCAGCAGCTTCGCTGGACGTCCGGGGAATCAGCCCCAGCATTTT.

This chain connects TRBV4-1 to TRBJ1-4; possible D gene TRBD1, 6 bases. The V end was cut by 4 bases, the J end by 7 bases, with 19 bases between. This CDR3 comprises 16 residues. Looked up from germline, CDR1 is MGHRA and CDR2 is YSYEKL. In nucleotides, the CDR3 is TGCGCCAGCAGCCGCCCCCCGGGGGGGCGGAGTGAAAAACTGTTTTTT. Protein: CASSRPPGGRSEKLFF.

The chain is built from TRBV19 and TRBJ1-2; D possibly corresponds to TRBD1 (5 bases). The CDR3 has 14 residues. Trimming pared 6 bases from V and 3 bases from J, leaving 14 bases between. Germline CDR1 and CDR2: LNHDA and SQIVND (reference sequence). The CDR3, as DNA: TGTGCCAGTAGCCGACCGGGACTACACTATGGCTACACCTTC. This codes for CASSRPGLHYGYTF.

The V call is TRBV7-9, the J call TRBJ1-1; D ambiguous. The CDR3 runs to 12 residues. Germline V gene data show CDR1 as SEHNR and CDR2 as FQNEAQ (reference sequence). The V and J ends lost 3 bases and 3 bases respectively, with 5 bases between them. CDR3 sequence: CASSLVHTEAFF. In DNA form, the CDR3 reads TGTGCCAGCAGCTTGGTACACACTGAAGCTTTCTTT.

The CDR3 DNA is TGTGCCAGCAGCTTGACAGTGTCAAACACCATATATTTT. Protein: CASSLTVSNTIYF. The rearrangement uses TRBV7-9 and TRBJ1-3; possibly TRBD1 for D (5 bases). V lost 3 bases and J lost 6, with 9 bases in between. The CDR3 spans 13 residues. In germline, CDR1 is SEHNR, CDR2 FQNEAQ (reference sequence).

V usage is TRBV5-4 and J usage is TRBJ2-7; D is perhaps TRBD2 (6 bases). Germline V CDR1 and CDR2: SGHNT, YYREEE (reference sequence). CDR3 length: 15 amino acids. The ends were cut back, 4 bases at V and 1 base at J, with 15 bases in the middle. For the CDR3, the DNA is TGTGCCAGCAGCGGGGGACTGAGGCCATCCTACGAGCAGTACTTC. It codes for CASSGGLRPSYEQYF.

The chain joins TRBV5-6 to TRBJ2-3; unclear D gene. From germline, CDR1 is SGHDT and CDR2 YYEEEE. With 5 bases removed from V and 5 bases from J, the gap between germline ends came to 15 bases. This CDR3 is built from 14 residues. The CDR3 coding sequence is TGTGCCAGCAGTCTTTCAGTAGTGGTAGATACGCAGTATTTT. Its translation: CASSLSVVVDTQYF.

The chain has TRBV15 and TRBJ2-5, with D perhaps TRBD1 (6 bases). Germline lookup yields CDR1 LNHNV and CDR2 YYDKDF (reference sequence). CDR3 length: 14 residues. The V gene lost 1 base and the J gene lost 4 bases, with 10 bases spanning the gap. In DNA form, the CDR3 reads TGTGCCACCAGCAGAGGGGCCAGGGGAGAGACCCAGTACTTC. Protein product: CATSRGARGETQYF.

V gene TRBV20-1 combines with J gene TRBJ1-4; the D is unclear. The CDR3 has 12 amino acids. CDR1 DFQATT and CDR2 SNEGSKA come from the germline V gene (reference sequence). Trimming cost V 3 bases and J 8 bases, with 10 bases left between them. CDR3 sequence reads: CSASSVREKLFF. The CDR3 coding sequence is TGCAGTGCTAGTTCTGTGAGGGAAAAACTGTTTTTT.

The V and J genes are TRBV2 and TRBJ1-1, with D unresolved. CDR1 is SNHLY and CDR2 is FYNNEI in the germline V gene. The CDR3 has 12 amino acids. The V and J ends lost 7 bases and 10 bases respectively, with 16 bases between them. The CDR3 region has the DNA TGTGCCAGCACTAGAGAGGGTGTTGGAGCTTTCTTT. As protein: CASTREGVGAFF.

In its sample, this clone was seen a few times. This chain uses TRBV30 with TRBJ2-7; D is unclear. The germline V and J ends were trimmed by 0 bases and 3 bases, with 15 bases remaining between them. The CDR3 is 15 residues long. The germline gives CDR1 GTSNPN, CDR2 SVGIG (reference sequence). Here the CDR3 DNA reads TGTGCCTGGAGTGTATCCCCCTCCCTTGGCTACGAGCAGTACTTC. The encoded protein is CAWSVSPSLGYEQYF. Using reference TRBV30 and TRBJ2-7 for the parts outside the CDR3, the full variable domain is SQTIHQWPATLVQPVGSPLSLECTVEGTSNPNLYWYRQAAGRGLQLLFYSVGIGQISSEVPQNLSASRPQDRQFILSSKKLLLSDSGFYLCAWSVSPSLGYEQYFGPGTRLTVT.

The chain recombines TRBV3-1 (or the pseudogene TRBV3-2) with TRBJ2-3, with 7 bases identical to TRBD2. Germline V lookup: CDR1 LGHDT, CDR2 YNNKEL (reference sequence). This CDR3 spans 16 amino acids. J gave up 4 bases and V 1 base, and 8 bases lay outside the gene matches. CDR3 nucleotide sequence: TGTGCCAGCAGCCAAGGGCGGGAGTCGAGGTCAGATACGCAGTATTTT. It encodes CASSQGRESRSDTQYF.

The chain is built from TRBV5-5 and TRBJ1-5; the D is unclear. The CDR3 contains 16 residues. V lost 4 bases and J 2 bases, leaving 16 bases between the germline ends. CDR1 and CDR2 from the germline V gene are SGHKS and YYEKEE (reference sequence). The CDR3 region has the DNA TGTGCCAGCAGCCAAGGGCCCACCGGTGGCAATCAGCCCCAGCATTTT. Translated: CASSQGPTGGNQPQHF.